One sample yielded the 9 T cell receptor beta chains listed below, sequenced in a study of PD-1 blockade in classical Hodgkin lymphoma. Profiling relied on immunoSEQ multiplex PCR, and the TCRdb table lists in-frame clones only, not all of them. The sample records under 100,000 clones, 80% to 95% being singletons. Every patient relapsed after autologous stem cell transplantation, and brentuximab vedotin exposure varied. The starting material was peripheral blood mononuclear cells (PBMCs), obtained before the second cycle of nivolumab. The receptor set was obtained from a human donor with classical Hodgkin lymphoma.

This clone was detected once. The rearrangement uses TRBV10-3 and TRBJ2-5; D is unclear. V was trimmed by 0 bases and J by 6 bases, leaving 5 bases between them. Germline V CDR1 and CDR2: ENHRY, SYGVKD. CDR3 length: 12 residues. As DNA, the CDR3 is TGTGCCATCAGTGAGTCTGAACAGACCCAGTACTTC. This encodes CAISESEQTQYF.

The genes are TRBV15 and TRBJ2-1, with D unclear. Germline V gene sequence: CDR1 LNHNV, CDR2 YYDKDF (reference sequence). This CDR3 is 13 amino acids long. V lost 1 base and J 4 bases, leaving 5 bases between the germline ends. The CDR3 reads CATSRGKYNEQFF. The DNA of the CDR3 is TGTGCCACCAGCAGAGGAAAATACAATGAGCAGTTCTTC.

This clone was seen only once. The rearrangement links TRBV7-5 to TRBJ2-2; TRBD2 is the table's D call and was not checked against the DNA. TRBV7-5 is a pseudogene segment. The CDR3 runs 18 residues. The CDR3 loop reads CARSLPRTSGTNTGELFF. The CDR3 bases are TGTGCCAGAAGCTTACCCCGGACTAGCGGGACGAACACCGGGGAGCTGTTTTTT.

The chain is built from TRBV4-1 and TRBJ2-1; 12 nucleotides match TRBD2. The CDR3 is made up of 20 amino acids. After removal of 0 bases from V and 1 base from J, the junction contained 10 bases not matched to a gene. CDR1 is MGHRA, CDR2 YSYEKL, per germline. The CDR3: CASSQDRTSGKSLSYNEQFF. As DNA, the CDR3 is TGCGCCAGCAGCCAAGATCGGACTAGCGGGAAATCTCTTTCCTACAATGAGCAGTTCTTC.

This CDR3 is CASSGKSYSGNTIYF. In DNA form, the CDR3 reads TGTGCCAGCAGCGGAAAGTCCTACTCTGGAAACACCATATATTTT. The chain uses TRBV7-8 and TRBJ1-3; no clear D gene. V shed 5 bases and J shed 0 bases, with 11 bases lying between them. CDR1 and CDR2 from the germline V gene are SGHVS and FQNEAQ. This CDR3 is 15 amino acids long.

In this sample, this clone turned up once. The rearrangement uses TRBV6-5 and TRBJ2-1, with D hard to call. The CDR3 contains 11 residues. The germline gives CDR1 MNHEY, CDR2 SVGAGI. V dropped 5 bases and J dropped 8 bases, with 7 bases sitting between them. In DNA form, the CDR3 reads TGTGCCAGCAGTGATTCCTATGAGCAGTTCTTC. This gives the protein CASSDSYEQFF.

The CDR3 nucleotides read TGTGCCAGTAGTAGGGCAGCCCCCCCCTACAATGAGCAGTTCTTC. Translated: CASSRAAPPYNEQFF. V is TRBV19 and J is TRBJ2-1; D remains ambiguous. CDR1 is LNHDA and CDR2 is SQIVND in the germline V gene (reference sequence). Between the trimmed V and J ends, which lost 4 bases and 2 bases, there was a span of 12 bases. The CDR3 length is 15 residues.

The chain uses TRBV12-5 and TRBJ1-4; TRBD1 might be the D (5 bases). With 3 bases removed from V and 7 bases from J, the gap between germline ends came to 12 bases. From germline, CDR1 is LGHNT and CDR2 FRNRAP. The CDR3 runs 14 residues. Here the CDR3 reads CASGFGGGGEKLFF. Written as DNA, the CDR3 is TGTGCTAGTGGTTTCGGGGGGGGAGGTGAAAAACTGTTTTTT.

The chain is built from TRBV7-8 and TRBJ2-5, with D possibly matching TRBD1 (6 bases). The germline gives CDR1 SGHVS, CDR2 FQNEAQ. This CDR3 spans 15 amino acids. The germline V and J ends were trimmed by 5 bases and 3 bases, with 16 bases remaining between them. CDR3: CASSLPRGREETQYF. CDR3 nucleotides: TGTGCCAGCAGCCTCCCCAGGGGAAGAGAAGAGACCCAGTACTTC.